Below are 27 T cell receptor beta chains sequenced from a single sample in a study of identical twins. TCRdb reprocessed the 5' RACE reads with MiXCR, giving one entry per CDR3 protein. The table records about 690,000 distinct CDR3 sequences, less than 7% of them present only once. Sequencing was done on a sample of naive T cells sorted from blood. Source of these receptors: a man between 18 and 29 years old in good health.

This clonotype occurred a few times. The gene calls are TRBV7-8 and TRBJ1-1; 9 positions match TRBD1. The CDR3 has 15 amino acids. The germline CDR1 and CDR2 sequences are SGHVS and FQNEAQ. V lost 3 bases to trimming and J lost 6 bases; unmatched junction nucleotides: 8. The CDR3 nucleotides are TGTGCCAGCAGCTTCCCACAGGGGGCTCTCGCTGAAGCTTTCTTT. Amino acid sequence: CASSFPQGALAEAFF. Supplemented by reference TRBV7-8 and TRBJ1-1, the full variable domain reads GAGVSQSPRYKVAKRGQDVALRCDPISGHVSLFWYQQALGQGPEFLTYFQNEAQLDKSGLPSDRFFAERPEGSVSTLKIQRTQQEDSAVYLCASSFPQGALAEAFFGQGTRLTVV.

This clonotype has ten or more counts. V gene TRBV20-1 combines with J gene TRBJ1-1; D unresolved. The CDR3 runs 12 residues. Germline V lookup: CDR1 DFQATT, CDR2 SNEGSKA (reference sequence). V was cut by 1 base and J by 5 bases, with 8 bases left in between. In nucleotides, the CDR3 is TGCAGTGCTAGAGTGGGGTTTACTGAAGCTTTCTTT. Its translation: CSARVGFTEAFF.

This clonotype occurred many times. The chain uses TRBV15 and TRBJ1-1; 7 bases match TRBD1. The CDR3 extends over 14 amino acids. V shed 8 bases, J shed 6 bases, and the junction held 12 bases outside the gene matches. CDR1 is LNHNV, CDR2 YYDKDF, per germline (reference sequence). The CDR3 nucleotides read TGTGCCACCGAATCGGACAGGCAATTCGCTGAAGCTTTCTTT. Translated: CATESDRQFAEAFF.

This clonotype was observed many times. CDR3 amino acids: CATSDWASNEQFF. The CDR3, as DNA: TGTGCCACCAGTGATTGGGCCTCAAATGAGCAGTTCTTC. The J gene is TRBJ2-1, the V gene TRBV24-1; no clear D gene. The CDR3 is 13 residues long. Germline V lookup: CDR1 KGHDR, CDR2 SFDVKD. Trimming removed 2 bases from V and 7 bases from J, with 8 bases in between.

This clonotype showed up many times. The genes are TRBV28 and TRBJ1-5, with unresolved D. V was pared by 3 bases and J by 3 bases, with 9 bases between. The CDR3 runs to 14 residues. Germline V gives CDR1 MDHEN, CDR2 SYDVKM. The CDR3 sequence is CASSFLGVNQPQHF. CDR3 DNA: TGTGCCAGCAGTTTTTTGGGAGTCAATCAGCCCCAGCATTTT.

This clonotype appeared many times. Germline is not matched at one junction end, which may reflect a read error. The rearrangement uses TRBV29-1 and TRBJ1-2; maybe TRBD1 (6 bases). Germline CDR1 reads SQVTM; CDR2 reads ANQGSEA. This CDR3 has 13 amino acids. The DNA for the CDR3 is TGCAGCGTTGAAGGACCGACAGGCTATAGCTACACCTTC. It is translated as CSVEGPTGYSYTF.

This clonotype has a count of ten or more. This chain links TRBV29-1 with TRBJ2-5; 8 nucleotides line up with TRBD1. CDR1 and CDR2 from the germline V gene are SQVTM and ANQGSEA. CDR3 length equals 14 residues. Unmatched junction bases numbered 5, after V lost 4 bases and J lost 1 base. Here the CDR3 reads CSVADRVTQETQYF. The DNA for the CDR3 is TGCAGCGTTGCGGACAGGGTCACCCAAGAGACCCAGTACTTC.

The chain is built from TRBV5-1 and TRBJ2-5; 7 nucleotides align to TRBD2. The ends lost 9 bases at V and 3 bases at J; junction bases unmatched: 8. The germline gives CDR1 SGHRS, CDR2 YFSETQ. This CDR3 contains 13 residues. The DNA of the CDR3 is TGCGCCACCTCCGGGGGGAAAGAAGAGACCCAGTACTTC. Amino acids: CATSGGKEETQYF.

In this sample, this clonotype turned up a few times. The V and J genes are TRBV27 and TRBJ2-3; 7 positions agree with TRBD2. Per germline, CDR1 MNHEY and CDR2 SMNVEV (reference sequence). J lost 1 base, V lost 6 bases, and 19 bases had no gene match. The length of the CDR3 is 19 residues. The CDR3 nucleotides read TGTGCCAGCAGACTAAGTCGCGGTCCTAGCGGACTTGGCACAGATACGCAGTATTTT. This gives the protein CASRLSRGPSGLGTDTQYF.

This clonotype was seen repeatedly, ten times or more. The genes are TRBV7-2 and TRBJ2-1, with D unresolved. This CDR3 is built from 14 residues. V was clipped by 1 base and J by 11 bases, with 15 bases between them. Germline CDR1 and CDR2: SGHTA and FQGNSA. CDR3 nucleotides: TGTGCCAGCAGCTTAGTTGGTTCTGGGCCCCAGCAGTTCTTC. Protein product: CASSLVGSGPQQFF.

The J gene is TRBJ2-2, the V gene TRBV4-2; 9 bases are shared with TRBD2. CDR3 length: 17 residues. The trim removed 5 bases at V and 3 bases at J, leaving 10 bases unmatched. Germline V lookup: CDR1 LGHNA, CDR2 YNFKEQ. The CDR3 is CASSNPPGGRDTGELFF. The CDR3 nucleotides read TGTGCCAGCAGCAATCCCCCCGGCGGGAGGGACACCGGGGAGCTGTTTTTT.

This clonotype was observed many times. The chain carries TRBV20-1 and TRBJ2-5; the D is unclear. V was cut by 8 bases and J by 1 base, with 11 bases left in between. The germline V gene has CDR1 DFQATT and CDR2 SNEGSKA (reference sequence). The CDR3 length is 12 residues. The CDR3: CSSNEVQETQYF. CDR3 DNA: TGCAGTTCCAATGAGGTCCAAGAGACCCAGTACTTC.

This clonotype occurred a few times. V usage is TRBV29-1 and J usage is TRBJ2-5; D gene unclear. The CDR3 extends over 11 amino acids. The V end lost 4 bases, the J end lost 5 bases, and 8 bases lay between the germline ends. Germline V lookup: CDR1 SQVTM, CDR2 ANQGSEA. The DNA for the CDR3 is TGCAGCGTTGGGTTGGTTGAGACCCAGTACTTC. This codes for CSVGLVETQYF.

The chain links TRBV5-1 to TRBJ2-7; unclear D gene. Trimming cost V 1 base and J 2 bases, with 7 bases left between them. The germline CDR1 and CDR2 sequences are SGHRS and YFSETQ. The CDR3 runs to 13 residues. CDR3 loop: CASSLKATYEQYF. The CDR3 DNA sequence: TGCGCCAGCAGCTTGAAGGCAACCTACGAGCAGTACTTC.

Many counts were recorded for this clonotype. This chain connects TRBV12-3 or TRBV12-4 to TRBJ1-2; 8 bases match TRBD1. V lost 3 bases, J lost 5 bases, and 2 bases stayed unmatched. The CDR3 contains 13 residues. The DNA of the CDR3 is TGTGCCAGCAGTTTCCAGGGGGCGTATGGCTACACCTTC. As protein: CASSFQGAYGYTF.

In its sample, this clonotype was seen many times. The chain joins TRBV9 to TRBJ2-3, with no clear D. The CDR3 is 10 residues long. Trimming removed 8 bases from V and 1 base from J, with 2 bases in between. Germline V gives CDR1 SGDLS, CDR2 YYNGEE. The DNA of the CDR3 is TGTGCCAGTGGCACAGATACGCAGTATTTT. Protein: CASGTDTQYF.

The rearrangement uses TRBV7-6 and TRBJ2-2, with 9 bases fitting TRBD1. This CDR3 spans 14 amino acids. CDR1 SGHVS and CDR2 FNYEAQ come from the germline V gene. J lost 6 bases, V lost 8 bases, and 7 bases had no gene match. The CDR3 protein is CASGGQGRSGELFF. CDR3 DNA: TGTGCCAGCGGGGGACAGGGACGGTCCGGGGAGCTGTTTTTT.

This clonotype has a count of ten or more. V is TRBV20-1 and J is TRBJ1-4; the D gene is possibly TRBD1 (6 bases). The germline gives CDR1 DFQATT, CDR2 SNEGSKA (reference sequence). The CDR3 spans 16 residues. With 3 bases removed from V and 4 bases from J, the gap between germline ends came to 18 bases. CDR3 bases: TGCAGTGCTAGGGGGGTCAAAGGGACAAATAATGAAAAACTGTTTTTT. It encodes CSARGVKGTNNEKLFF.

This clonotype has only a few counts. V is TRBV28 and J is TRBJ2-5; 10 nucleotides agree with TRBD1. CDR1 and CDR2 (germline): MDHEN, SYDVKM. The trim removed 6 bases at V and 5 bases at J, leaving 6 bases unmatched. The CDR3 totals 14 residues. DNA of the CDR3: TGTGCCAGCAGCACCGGGGGACAGGGGGAGACCCAGTACTTC. Its protein product is CASSTGGQGETQYF.

J is TRBJ1-1 and V is TRBV19; D might be TRBD1 (5 bases). The ends were cut back, 7 bases at V and 0 bases at J, with 9 bases in the middle. The CDR3 contains 13 residues. Germline V gene lookup returns CDR1 LNHDA and CDR2 SQIVND (reference sequence). DNA of the CDR3: TGTGCCAGTAACGGGGGACTGAACACTGAAGCTTTCTTT. Its translation is CASNGGLNTEAFF.

This rearrangement joins TRBV6-1 to TRBJ2-5; 9 positions agree with TRBD2. Germline-derived CDR1 and CDR2 are MNHNS and SASEGT. Unmatched junction bases numbered 7, after V lost 6 bases and J lost 5 bases. The CDR3 consists of 14 residues. DNA for the CDR3: TGTGCCAGCAGGGGCGGGAGGGCCACGGAGACCCAGTACTTC. Translating gives CASRGGRATETQYF.

At least ten counts were recorded for this clonotype. The chain combines TRBV20-1 with TRBJ2-5; TRBD1 agrees at 9 bases. CDR1 and CDR2 (germline): DFQATT, SNEGSKA (reference sequence). This CDR3 contains 14 residues. The V segment lost 6 bases and the J segment 4 bases; nucleotides outside the gene matches: 9. The CDR3 sequence is CSASTGTGRETQYF. CDR3 sequence (DNA): TGCAGTGCAAGCACCGGGACAGGGAGAGAGACCCAGTACTTC.

The rearrangement links TRBV7-2 to TRBJ1-1; D is unresolved. Germline V lookup: CDR1 SGHTA, CDR2 FQGNSA. The CDR3 sequence is 16 residues long. With 0 bases removed from V and 0 bases from J, the gap between germline ends came to 11 bases. Here the CDR3 DNA reads TGTGCCAGCAGCTTAGCTGGCATAACGATGAACACTGAAGCTTTCTTT. Its translation is CASSLAGITMNTEAFF.

This clonotype was recorded a few times. The rearrangement uses TRBV7-6 and TRBJ2-7; 8 nucleotides line up with TRBD2. Germline trimming cut 5 bases from V and 2 bases from J; bases unmatched to any gene: 11. Germline values: CDR1 SGHVS, CDR2 FNYEAQ. This CDR3 has 16 amino acids. The CDR3 DNA reads TGTGCCAGCAGCGCCCCGGGGAGCGGGAGAACCTACGAGCAGTACTTC. Residues: CASSAPGSGRTYEQYF.

This clonotype was recorded at least ten times. The chain uses TRBV20-1 and TRBJ1-1, with 7 positions matching TRBD1. V trimming: 6 bases; J trimming: 1 base; junction bases outside the gene matches: 11. Per germline, CDR1 DFQATT and CDR2 SNEGSKA (reference sequence). The length of the CDR3 is 15 residues. The CDR3 sequence is CSARQGNKGNTEAFF. Written as DNA, the CDR3 is TGCAGTGCCAGACAGGGCAATAAGGGGAACACTGAAGCTTTCTTT.

The chain employs TRBV7-9 and TRBJ2-5, with 7 bases matching TRBD2. Germline loops: CDR1 SEHNR, CDR2 FQNEAQ (reference sequence). V lost 5 bases and J lost 2; bases outside the gene matches: 14. This CDR3 region has 17 residues. CDR3 DNA sequence: TGTGCCAGCAGCAAATATGAAGCGGGGTTACATCAAGAGACCCAGTACTTC. Translation gives CASSKYEAGLHQETQYF.

This clonotype was detected ten times or more. V usage is TRBV12-3 or TRBV12-4 and J usage is TRBJ2-7; 10 nucleotides match TRBD2. V lost 2 bases and J lost 4; bases outside the gene matches: 5. This CDR3 has 15 residues. The CDR3 nucleotides are TGTGCCAGCAGTTTAAGGGCTAGCGGGAGTTACGAGCAGTACTTC. The encoded protein is CASSLRASGSYEQYF.